These 14 T cell receptor beta chains share one sample of origin, sequenced in a study of type 1 regulatory T cells. TCRdb fed the reads into MiXCR, producing one record per CDR3 protein. This table has approximately 100,000 distinct CDR3 sequences, 25% to 40% appearing once. Sequenced: CD4+ T cells, either the whole sample or a sorted fraction (not recorded which). Receptors originate from a human donor in good health.

This chain uses TRBV7-9 with TRBJ2-7; TRBD2 matches at 14 bases. The V and J ends lost 4 bases and 5 bases, in that order; junction bases with no gene match: 10. The germline V gene has CDR1 SEHNR and CDR2 FQNEAQ (reference sequence). The CDR3 sequence is 17 residues long. CDR3 sequence (DNA): TGTGCCAGCAGCTCCATGACGGGACTAGCGGGAGTGGACGAGCAGTACTTC. Amino acids: CASSSMTGLAGVDEQYF.

Comments on this clonotype: A much larger clone lies one base from this, so it may be a read error. V usage is TRBV7-9 and J usage is TRBJ2-3, with a weak D call TRBD2 (7 bases). Looked up from germline, CDR1 is SEHNR and CDR2 is FQNEAQ (reference sequence). The ends were cut back, 1 base at V and 5 bases at J, with 25 bases in the middle. This CDR3 has 19 amino acids. This chain's CDR3 is CASSLEGWRGGLRGDTQYF. CDR3 coding DNA: TGTGCCAGCAGCTTAGAAGGTTGGAGGGGGGGCCTCAGGGGAGATACGCAGTATTTT.

V usage is TRBV6-2 or TRBV6-3 and J usage is TRBJ2-1; no reliable D call. The CDR3 covers 15 residues. Trimming took 5 bases from V and 0 from J, leaving 11 bases between them. Germline CDR1 is MNHEY and CDR2 is SVGEGT. CDR3 in DNA: TGTGCCAGCAGTCCCACTTGGAGCTCCTACAATGAGCAGTTCTTC. Encoded protein: CASSPTWSSYNEQFF.

This chain uses TRBV11-2 with TRBJ2-5, with D possibly being TRBD1 (8 bases). Germline V CDR1 and CDR2: SGHAT, FQNNGV. The V end was cut by 5 bases, the J end by 7 bases, with 20 bases between. The CDR3 is made up of 15 amino acids. The CDR3: CASSPGASGQGTQYF. The DNA of the CDR3 is TGTGCCAGCAGCCCCGGTGCTAGCGGACAGGGGACCCAGTACTTC. Variable domain in full (rest from reference TRBV11-2 and TRBJ2-5): EAGVAQSPRYKIIEKRQSVAFWCNPISGHATLYWYQQILGQGPKLLIQFQNNGVVDDSQLPKDRFSAERLKGVDSTLKIQPAKLEDSAVYLCASSPGASGQGTQYFGPGTRLLVL.

The rearrangement links TRBV28 to TRBJ2-1; TRBD1 matches at 9 bases. The J segment lost 7 bases and the V segment lost 1 base, leaving 5 bases of the junction unmatched. This CDR3 spans 15 amino acids. The germline V gene encodes CDR1 MDHEN and CDR2 SYDVKM. The CDR3 protein is CASSLYGTGSNEQFF. For the CDR3, the DNA is TGTGCCAGCAGTTTATACGGGACAGGGTCAAATGAGCAGTTCTTC. The whole variable domain, remainder taken from reference TRBV28 and TRBJ2-1, is DVKVTQSSRYLVKRTGEKVFLECVQDMDHENMFWYRQDPGLGLRLIYFSYDVKMKEKGDIPEGYSVSREKKERFSLILESASTNQTSMYLCASSLYGTGSNEQFFGPGTRLTVL.

This clonotype came up a few times. The DNA for the CDR3 is TGCAGTGCCACGGGACTAGCGGGTTCAGTGGAGACCCAGTACTTC. Encoded protein: CSATGLAGSVETQYF. V usage is TRBV20-1 and J usage is TRBJ2-5; 12 bases are shared with TRBD2. Germline V gene lookup returns CDR1 DFQATT and CDR2 SNEGSKA (reference sequence). This CDR3 contains 15 residues. The ends lost 6 bases at V and 5 bases at J; junction bases unmatched: 10.

The chain employs TRBV15 and TRBJ2-3; TRBD2 matches 12 bases. The trim removed 3 bases at V and 2 bases at J, leaving 3 bases unmatched. Germline CDR1 and CDR2: LNHNV and YYDKDF (reference sequence). The CDR3 covers 16 residues. This CDR3 is CATSRRLAGDTDTQYF. DNA for the CDR3: TGTGCCACCAGCAGGAGACTAGCGGGAGACACAGATACGCAGTATTTT. Full variable domain (remainder filled in from reference TRBV15 and TRBJ2-3): DAMVIQNPRYQVTQFGKPVTLSCSQTLNHNVMYWYQQKSSQAPKLLFHYYDKDFNNEADTPDNFQSRRPNTSFCFLDIRSPGLGDTAMYLCATSRRLAGDTDTQYFGPGTRLTVL.

There are a few counts of this clonotype. The chain is built from TRBV5-1 and TRBJ2-2; 7 bases align to TRBD2. This CDR3 is 17 amino acids long. The V gene's germline CDR1 is SGHRS and CDR2 YFSETQ. The ends lost 0 bases at V and 5 bases at J; junction bases unmatched: 10. CDR3 nucleotide sequence: TGCGCCAGCAGCTTGGAGTTTGCGGGAGTAGCTACCGGGGAGCTGTTTTTT. It translates to CASSLEFAGVATGELFF.

The rearrangement links TRBV20-1 to TRBJ2-7; 9 positions match TRBD1. V gave up 3 bases and J gave up 1 base; unmatched junction bases: 7. This CDR3 is built from 15 residues. The V gene's germline CDR1 is DFQATT and CDR2 SNEGSKA (reference sequence). The CDR3 spells CSASITTGGSYEQYF. The CDR3 DNA reads TGCAGTGCTAGTATCACGACAGGGGGTTCCTACGAGCAGTACTTC.

This chain uses TRBV20-1 with TRBJ2-1; 8 positions agree with TRBD2. This CDR3 spans 14 amino acids. Germline V gives CDR1 DFQATT, CDR2 SNEGSKA (reference sequence). V lost 6 bases, J lost 5 bases, and 9 bases stayed unmatched. CDR3 nucleotides: TGCAGTGCCCTCCTCCGGACTAGCAACAATGAGCAGTTCTTC. Its protein product is CSALLRTSNNEQFF.

This clonotype was detected many times. This chain links TRBV20-1 with TRBJ2-1, with TRBD1 matching over 8 bases. The CDR3 is made up of 15 amino acids. Germline CDR1 DFQATT, CDR2 SNEGSKA (reference sequence). Trimming removed 6 bases from V and 2 bases from J; junction bases left unmatched: 9. The CDR3 region is CSAETGAATYNEQFF. In DNA form, the CDR3 reads TGCAGTGCGGAGACAGGGGCGGCCACCTACAATGAGCAGTTCTTC.

Notes on this clonotype: A junction end diverges from the germline sequence, so it may reflect a read error. The genes are TRBV7-8 and TRBJ2-3; no firm D call. Germline-derived CDR1 and CDR2 are SGHVS and FQNEAQ. The length of the CDR3 is 13 residues. The DNA for the CDR3 is TGTGCCAGCAACTTAGAAGCGCGGAATACGCAGTATTTT. It encodes CASNLEARNTQYF.

A few counts support this clonotype. V usage is TRBV2 and J usage is TRBJ1-5; D ambiguous. This CDR3 has 15 residues. V was shortened by 1 base and J by 4 bases, with 11 bases between the two germline ends. Germline-derived CDR1 and CDR2 are SNHLY and FYNNEI. Here the CDR3 reads CASSEEGGVNQPQHF. CDR3 coding DNA: TGTGCCAGCAGTGAAGAGGGCGGGGTGAATCAGCCCCAGCATTTT.

CDR3 protein: CASSSFRGTHNEQFF. The CDR3 DNA reads TGTGCCAGCAGCTCGTTTCGCGGGACCCACAATGAGCAGTTCTTC. The V and J genes are TRBV11-2 and TRBJ2-1; tentatively, D is TRBD2 (6 bases). The ends were cut back, 4 bases at V and 5 bases at J, with 15 bases in the middle. Per the germline V gene, CDR1 is SGHAT and CDR2 is FQNNGV. The CDR3 has 15 residues.